This T cell receptor beta chain was sequenced for a study of blood T cells in healthy people across ages. Alongside a J-beta primer mix, a sample-barcoded 5' primer served in a second PCR lasting about 7 to 12 cycles. MiXCR, run by TCRdb on the 5' RACE reads, gives a single entry per CDR3 protein. There are roughly 700,000 distinct CDR3 sequences in the sample; more than 20% occur only once, and 8% to 10% lies in the top ten. V was pared by 10 bases and J by 4 bases, with 16 bases between. The CDR3 spans 13 residues. Germline V gives CDR1 ENHRY, CDR2 SYGVKD. Healthy Russian Caucasian donors spanned ages about 6 to 100 years. In its sample, this clonotype was seen a few times. This same sample was also part of a study on T cells of mothers and their children. As that study records: Material was donated by three healthy Caucasian mothers and their six children.

The receptor's source is a boy younger than 18 in good health. Material: blood. This chain uses TRBV10-3 with TRBJ1-2; D perhaps matches TRBD1 (6 bases). CDR3 sequence: CATQEGGPYGYTF. DNA for the CDR3: TGTGCCACACAGGAGGGGGGGCCCTATGGCTACACCTTC.